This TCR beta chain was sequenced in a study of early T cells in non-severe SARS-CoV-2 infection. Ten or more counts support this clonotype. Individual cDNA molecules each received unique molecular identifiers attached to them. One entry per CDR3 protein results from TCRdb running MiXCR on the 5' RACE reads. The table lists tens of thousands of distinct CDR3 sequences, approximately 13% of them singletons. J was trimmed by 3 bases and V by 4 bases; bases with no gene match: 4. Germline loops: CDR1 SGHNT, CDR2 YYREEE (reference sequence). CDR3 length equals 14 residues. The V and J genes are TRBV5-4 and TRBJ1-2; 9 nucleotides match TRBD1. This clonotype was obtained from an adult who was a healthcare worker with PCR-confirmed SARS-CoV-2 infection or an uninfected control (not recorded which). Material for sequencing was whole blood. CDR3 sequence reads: CASSAGQGDYGYTF. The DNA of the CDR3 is TGTGCCAGCAGCGCGGGACAGGGAGACTATGGCTACACCTTC.